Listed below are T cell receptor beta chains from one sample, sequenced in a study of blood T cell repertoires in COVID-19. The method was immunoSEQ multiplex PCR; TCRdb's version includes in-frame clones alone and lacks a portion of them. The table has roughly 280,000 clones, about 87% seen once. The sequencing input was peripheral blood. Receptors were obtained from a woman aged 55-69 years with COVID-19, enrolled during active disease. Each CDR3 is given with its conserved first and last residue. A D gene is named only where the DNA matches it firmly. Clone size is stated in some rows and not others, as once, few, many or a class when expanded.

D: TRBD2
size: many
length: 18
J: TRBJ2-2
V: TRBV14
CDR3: CASSERYSGSRGTGELFF
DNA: TGTGCCAGCAGCGAGAGATATAGCGGGAGTAGAGGCACCGGGGAGCTGTTTTTT

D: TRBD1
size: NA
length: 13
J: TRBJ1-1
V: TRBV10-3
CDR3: CATRQGLNTEAFF
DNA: TGTGCCACCAGACAGGGCTTGAACACTGAAGCTTTCTTT

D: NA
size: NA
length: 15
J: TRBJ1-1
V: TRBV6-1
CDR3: CASSDPGMLNTEAFF
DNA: TGTGCCAGCAGTGACCCCGGGATGTTGAACACTGAAGCTTTCTTT

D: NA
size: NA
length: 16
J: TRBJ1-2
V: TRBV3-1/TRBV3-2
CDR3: CASSQELGATNYGYTF
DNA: TGTGCCAGCAGCCAAGAGTTAGGGGCTACTAACTATGGCTACACCTTC

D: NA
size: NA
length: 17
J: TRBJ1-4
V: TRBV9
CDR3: CASSSRQQQTTNEKLFF
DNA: TGTGCCAGCAGTAGTAGACAGCAGCAGACAACTAATGAAAAACTGTTTTTT

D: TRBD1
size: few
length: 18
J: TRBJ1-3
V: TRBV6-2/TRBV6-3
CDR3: CASSYHQGASSSGNTIYF
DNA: TGTGCCAGCAGTTACCACCAGGGGGCTTCTAGCTCTGGAAACACCATATATTTT

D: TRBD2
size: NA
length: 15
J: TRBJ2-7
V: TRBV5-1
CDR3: CASSLAAGGPYEQYF
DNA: TGCGCCAGCAGCTTGGCGGCGGGAGGGCCGTACGAGCAGTACTTC

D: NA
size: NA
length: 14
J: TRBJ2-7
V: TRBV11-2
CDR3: CASSLDMVVGEQYF
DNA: TGTGCCAGCAGCTTAGATATGGTCGTCGGCGAGCAGTACTTC

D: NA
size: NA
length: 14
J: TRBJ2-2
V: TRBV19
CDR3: CASSIVRNTGELFF
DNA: TGTGCCAGTAGTATCGTCAGGAACACCGGGGAGCTGTTTTTT

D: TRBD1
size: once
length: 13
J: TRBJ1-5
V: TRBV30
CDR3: CAWSGTGEQPQHF
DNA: TGTGCCTGGAGTGGGACAGGGGAGCAGCCCCAGCATTTT

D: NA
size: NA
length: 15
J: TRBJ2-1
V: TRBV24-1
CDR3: CATSDNSGSYNEQFF
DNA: TGTGCCACCAGTGATAATTCAGGGTCCTACAATGAGCAGTTCTTC

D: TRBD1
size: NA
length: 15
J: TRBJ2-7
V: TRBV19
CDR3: CASSANRGRAYEQYF
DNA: TGTGCCAGTAGTGCAAACAGGGGTCGTGCGTACGAGCAGTACTTC

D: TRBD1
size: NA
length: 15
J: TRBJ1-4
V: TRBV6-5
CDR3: CASRQDRGLNEKLFF
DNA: TGTGCCAGCAGACAAGACAGGGGTCTAAATGAAAAACTGTTTTTT

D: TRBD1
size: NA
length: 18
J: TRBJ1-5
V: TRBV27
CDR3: CASSFRQGEGISNQPQHF
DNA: TGTGCCAGCAGTTTCCGACAGGGGGAGGGGATAAGCAATCAGCCCCAGCATTTT

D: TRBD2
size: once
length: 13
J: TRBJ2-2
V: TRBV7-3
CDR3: CASSASGPGELFF
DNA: TGTGCCAGCAGCGCTAGCGGTCCCGGGGAGCTGTTTTTT

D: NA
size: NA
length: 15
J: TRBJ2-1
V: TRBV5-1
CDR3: CASSLEASSYNEQFF
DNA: TGCGCCAGCAGCTTGGAGGCTAGCTCCTACAATGAGCAGTTCTTC

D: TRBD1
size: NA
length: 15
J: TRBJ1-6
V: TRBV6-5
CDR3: CASSTSGTGFSPLHF
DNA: TGTGCCAGCAGTACGTCCGGGACAGGGTTTTCACCCCTCCACTTT

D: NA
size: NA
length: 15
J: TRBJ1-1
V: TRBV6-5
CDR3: CASSLRPAVNTEAFF
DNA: TGTGCCAGCTCCTTACGCCCGGCGGTGAACACTGAAGCTTTCTTT

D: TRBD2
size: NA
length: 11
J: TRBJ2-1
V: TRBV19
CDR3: CASSTSGLAFF
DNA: TGTGCCAGTAGTACCTCGGGACTAGCGTTCTTC

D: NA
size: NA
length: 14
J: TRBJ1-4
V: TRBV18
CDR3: CASSPQAGDEKLFF
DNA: TGTGCCAGCTCACCCCAGGCGGGGGATGAAAAACTGTTTTTT

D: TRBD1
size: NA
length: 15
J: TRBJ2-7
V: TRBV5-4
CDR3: CASSRGAGGPYEQYF
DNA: TGTGCCAGCTCAAGGGGGGCAGGGGGCCCCTACGAGCAGTACTTC

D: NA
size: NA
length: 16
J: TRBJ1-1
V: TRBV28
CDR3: CASTQARGSMNTEAFF
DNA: TGTGCCAGCACCCAAGCTAGGGGGAGCATGAACACTGAAGCTTTCTTT

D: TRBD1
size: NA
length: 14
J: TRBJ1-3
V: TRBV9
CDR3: CASSDAGGRNTIYF
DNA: TGTGCCAGCAGCGATGCAGGGGGCAGGAACACCATATATTTT

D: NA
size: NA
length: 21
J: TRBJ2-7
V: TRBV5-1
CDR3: CASSLARIGAGHSPLRYEQYF
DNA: TGCGCCAGCAGCTTGGCCAGGATTGGTGCGGGCCACTCTCCCCTCCGCTACGAGCAGTACTTC

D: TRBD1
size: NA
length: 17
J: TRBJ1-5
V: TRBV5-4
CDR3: CASSPDPDRANNQPQHF
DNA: TGTGCCAGCAGCCCCGACCCGGACAGGGCGAACAATCAGCCCCAGCATTTT

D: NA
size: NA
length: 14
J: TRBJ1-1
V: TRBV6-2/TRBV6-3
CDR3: CASSLDRTNTEAFF
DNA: TGTGCCAGCAGTTTGGACAGAACAAACACTGAAGCTTTCTTT

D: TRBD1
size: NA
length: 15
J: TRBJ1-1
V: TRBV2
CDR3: CASSGTGMVNTEAFF
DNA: TGTGCCAGCAGTGGGACAGGGATGGTGAACACTGAAGCTTTCTTT

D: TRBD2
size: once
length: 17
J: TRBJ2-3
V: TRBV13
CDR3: CASSAGGTTSGGSLQYF
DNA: TGTGCCAGCAGCGCCGGGGGGACGACTAGCGGGGGCAGCTTGCAGTATTTT

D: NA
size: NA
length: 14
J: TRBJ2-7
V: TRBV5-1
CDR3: CASSVSRLNYEQYF
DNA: TGCGCCAGCAGCGTGTCAAGACTAAACTACGAGCAGTACTTC

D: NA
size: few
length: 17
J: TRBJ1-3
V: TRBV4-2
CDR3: CASSQALGRSSGNTIYF
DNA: TGTGCCAGCAGCCAAGCCCTCGGTAGGAGCTCTGGAAACACCATATATTTT

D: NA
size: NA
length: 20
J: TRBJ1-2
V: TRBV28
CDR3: CASSRIWTASRRVGVDGYTF
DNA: TGTGCCAGCAGTCGTATCTGGACAGCCTCAAGACGGGTCGGCGTTGATGGCTACACCTTC

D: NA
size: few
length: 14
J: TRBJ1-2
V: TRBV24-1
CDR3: CATSDLGQRDGYTF
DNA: TGTGCCACCAGTGATTTGGGACAGAGAGATGGCTACACCTTC

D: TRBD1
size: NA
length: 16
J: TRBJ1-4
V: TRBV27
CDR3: CASRKTGERRDEKLFF
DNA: TGTGCCAGCAGAAAAACAGGGGAAAGGAGAGATGAAAAACTGTTTTTT

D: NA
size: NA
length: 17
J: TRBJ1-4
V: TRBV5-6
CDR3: CASSRPPISGIGEKLFF
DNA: TGTGCCAGCAGCCGGCCGCCCATCAGCGGGATAGGCGAAAAACTGTTTTTT

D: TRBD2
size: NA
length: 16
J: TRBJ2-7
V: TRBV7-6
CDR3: CASSSNLAGGPYEQYF
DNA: TGTGCCAGCAGCAGCAATCTAGCGGGAGGGCCGTACGAGCAGTACTTC

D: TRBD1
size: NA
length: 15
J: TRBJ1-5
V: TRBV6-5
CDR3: CASSHGDRGIQPQHF
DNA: TGTGCCAGCAGTCACGGGGACAGGGGCATTCAGCCCCAGCATTTT

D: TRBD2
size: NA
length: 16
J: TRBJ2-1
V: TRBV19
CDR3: CASSIPGGRSYNEQFF
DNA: TGTGCCAGTAGTATCCCGGGAGGGCGGTCCTACAATGAGCAGTTCTTC

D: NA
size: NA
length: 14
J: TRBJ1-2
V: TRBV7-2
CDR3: CASSLSQGSYGYTF
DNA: TGTGCCAGCAGCTTAAGTCAGGGGTCCTATGGCTACACCTTC

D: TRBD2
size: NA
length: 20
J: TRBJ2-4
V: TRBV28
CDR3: CASSLKVEGGPNEIVDIQYF
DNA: TGTGCCAGCAGTTTAAAAGTCGAGGGAGGGCCGAATGAAATTGTGGACATTCAGTACTTC

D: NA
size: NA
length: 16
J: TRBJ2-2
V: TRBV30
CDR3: CAWRSQRNRWTGELFF
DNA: TGTGCCTGGAGATCACAGCGGAACCGGTGGACCGGGGAGCTGTTTTTT

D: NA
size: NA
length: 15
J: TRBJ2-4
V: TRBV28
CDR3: CASRFIAGAKNIQYF
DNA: TGTGCCAGCAGATTCATCGCGGGGGCCAAAAACATTCAGTACTTC

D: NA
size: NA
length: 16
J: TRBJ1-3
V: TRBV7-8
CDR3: CASSFTDRSSGNTIYF
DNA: TGTGCCAGCAGCTTTACCGACAGGAGCTCTGGAAACACCATATATTTT

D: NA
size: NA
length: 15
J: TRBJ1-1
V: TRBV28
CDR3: CASSPQTLVNTEAFF
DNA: TGTGCCAGCAGTCCCCAGACACTCGTGAACACTGAAGCTTTCTTT

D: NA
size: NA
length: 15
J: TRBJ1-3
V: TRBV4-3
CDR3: CASSQEYNSGNTIYF
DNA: TGCGCCAGCAGCCAAGAGTACAACTCTGGAAACACCATATATTTT

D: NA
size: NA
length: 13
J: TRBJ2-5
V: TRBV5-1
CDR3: CASSLGGGETQYF
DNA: TGCGCCAGCAGCTTGGGGGGAGGAGAGACCCAGTACTTC

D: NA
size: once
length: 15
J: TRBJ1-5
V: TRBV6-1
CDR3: CASSEAGGFGQPQHF
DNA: TGTGCCAGCAGTGAAGCGGGAGGGTTCGGTCAGCCCCAGCATTTT

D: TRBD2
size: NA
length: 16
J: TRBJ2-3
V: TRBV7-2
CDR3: CASSLAGTSGTDTQYF
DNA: TGTGCCAGCAGCTTAGCGGGGACTAGCGGCACAGATACGCAGTATTTT

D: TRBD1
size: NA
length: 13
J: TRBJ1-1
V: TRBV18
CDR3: CASSIRDRERAFF
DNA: TGTGCCAGCTCAATACGGGACAGGGAGCGAGCTTTCTTT

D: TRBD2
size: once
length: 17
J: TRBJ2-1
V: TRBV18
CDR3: CASSPSSGRTSYNEQFF
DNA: TGTGCCAGCTCACCTTCTAGCGGGAGGACCTCCTACAATGAGCAGTTCTTC

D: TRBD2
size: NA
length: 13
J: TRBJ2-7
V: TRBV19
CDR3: CASRREGAYEQYF
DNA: TGTGCCAGTAGGCGGGAGGGCGCCTACGAGCAGTACTTC

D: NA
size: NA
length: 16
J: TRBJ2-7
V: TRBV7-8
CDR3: CASSLAGGITSYEQYF
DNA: TGTGCCAGCAGCTTAGCGGGAGGTATTACCTCCTACGAGCAGTACTTC

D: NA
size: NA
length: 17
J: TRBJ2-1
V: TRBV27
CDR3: CASSLWVGLSSYNEQFF
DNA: TGTGCCAGCAGTTTATGGGTAGGACTAAGCTCCTACAATGAGCAGTTCTTC

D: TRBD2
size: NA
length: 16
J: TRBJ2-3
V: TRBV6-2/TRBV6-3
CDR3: CASSSGLADSTDTQYF
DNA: TGTGCCAGCAGTTCTGGACTAGCGGATAGCACAGATACGCAGTATTTT